The clone carrying this T cell receptor beta chain was picked up a small number of times. The antigen remains unidentified. Per the germline V gene, CDR1 is LNHDA and CDR2 is SQIVND (reference sequence). The CDR3 contains 15 residues. V lost 7 bases, J lost 0 bases, and 4 bases stayed unmatched. This record belongs to a study of regulatory T cells in long-lasting Graves disease. Study observations and caveats: Persistent Graves' patients had lower TCR diversity than newly diagnosed ones. Persistent disease favored TRBV28, TRBJ1-2 and TRBJ2-5. Analyses excluded thyroid tissue, covering peripheral blood alone.

Time point indicated: persistent/refractory GD, antithyroid drugs over 5 years with positive TRAb. Following extraction of RNA from PBMCs, that RNA was used to make the TCR library. Arm-PCR of CDR3 regions and iRepertoire HTBI primers were used to build TCR beta libraries. TCRdb processed the multiplex PCR reads anew with MiXCR; each CDR3 protein has one entry. The table records about 660,000 distinct CDR3 sequences, 25% to 30% of them present only once. The sequence was collected from a female donor with Graves disease. The sequencing here drew on peripheral blood mononuclear cells (PBMCs), taken when the disease was refractory, from a patient treated with antithyroid drugs. V gene TRBV19 combines with J gene TRBJ1-5; 9 bases are a match to TRBD1. The CDR3 DNA reads TGTGCCAGTATCCGGGACAGGGCTAGCAATCAGCCCCAGCATTTT. Its protein product is CASIRDRASNQPQHF.